This T cell receptor (beta chain) appears in the sequencing data of a study of T cell responses to AZD1222 COVID-19 vaccine. The study's findings and limits: Recipients of AZD1222 seropositive at baseline numbered only 6 or 7. The study reported that nearly half of spike-specific TCRs target unmutated variant regions.

This clone was counted a few times. Its antigen is currently unknown. The V gene's germline CDR1 is SGHTA and CDR2 FQGNSA. The CDR3 totals 15 residues. Losses at the gene ends were 2 bases for V and 1 base for J; bases not matched to a gene: 3. Data came from immunoSEQ multiplex PCR; TCRdb stores just in-frame clones and leaves some out. Here the sample spans tens of thousands of clones, around 81% being singletons. This sequence originates from an adult in good health. V is TRBV7-2 and J is TRBJ1-1; 8 nucleotides line up with TRBD1. This material consisted of peripheral blood, taken on day 0 of AZD1222 vaccination. The CDR3 DNA reads TGTGCCAGCAGCTTACAGGGGGCTAGGAACACTGAAGCTTTCTTT. It codes for CASSLQGARNTEAFF.